The rows below give T cell receptor beta chains drawn from one sample of a study of CD8 T cells in Susac syndrome. In TCRdb, the immunoSEQ multiplex PCR reads were re-called with MiXCR into one record per CDR3 protein. This table has around 85,000 distinct CDR3 sequences, 85% to 95% appearing once. The sample was CD8+ T cells from PBMCs. The receptors were sampled from a human donor with Susac syndrome. Both conserved end residues are part of each CDR3. Fields, in order: V gene, CDR3 protein.

TRBV3-1 | CASSQVPPQAFSYNEQFF
TRBV27 | CASMGDYEQYF
TRBV12-3/TRBV12-4 | CASSLAPGEGEQEQYF
TRBV29-1 | CSAVRGGEKLFF
TRBV5-1 | CASSDGTGDSNQPQHF
TRBV29-1 | CSVGGDSTGTEAFF
TRBV4-2 | CASQSGKAKNIQYF
TRBV9 | CASSEEVLLGEQFF
TRBV5-1 | CASSVFYNEQFF
TRBV20-1 | CSAQDREGPDNEQFF
TRBV4-1 | CASKDGDEQYF
TRBV10-3 | CATQIVDGGSHNEQFF
TRBV5-4 | CASSFGTRSYEQYF
TRBV30 | CAWHRGNSGNTIYF
TRBV6-5 | CASSYPAPPQETQYF
TRBV20-1 | CSARGDSGDQETQYF
TRBV19 | CASNVPGQGTHNVLTF
TRBV24-1 | CATSDLSGSSYNEQFF
TRBV12-3/TRBV12-4 | CASSFGGNEQFF
TRBV7-9 | CASSAPTGGFTEAFF
TRBV5-4 | CASSTGSEQYF
TRBV13 | CASSLRETQYF
TRBV3-1 | CASKGAMNTEAFF
TRBV4-1 | CASSQRGENSQPQHF
TRBV4-3 | CASSQDPGTGGTEAFF
TRBV29-1 | CSVEWIQNTGELFF
TRBV20-1 | CSARDVPGGRSDTQYF
TRBV15 | CAASSGISYEQYF
TRBV4-3 | CASSQDRAGGVTGELFF
TRBV9 | CASSASWTASNTGELFF
TRBV30 | CAWSGLLAGGPAQFF
TRBV27 | CASRPYTGELFF
TRBV28 | CASSFRTTNEKLFF
TRBV20-1 | CSASQDNLGYTF
TRBV7-2 | CASSLALSGRVEQYF
TRBV30 | CAWSESGYNEQFF
TRBV5-4 | CASSTGQDPSGANVLTF
TRBV7-9 | CASSYRQGKETQYF
TRBV2 | CASINLLQVNTEAFF
TRBV9 | CASSVAGGYTF
TRBV24-1 | CATSGGTAPSGRARNEQFF
TRBV15 | CATSITREGRKNIQYF
TRBV9 | CASSVSGPSYEQYF
TRBV20-1 | CSARGQGKSVATNEKLFF
TRBV18 | CASSLYYSGANVLTF
TRBV5-4 | CASSLRDTEAFF
TRBV6-5 | CASSYLAGSHDTQYF
TRBV6-1 | CASSPYNEQFF
TRBV24-1 | CATSDSTYGYTF
TRBV5-1 | CASSIDRSNYGYTF
TRBV6-5 | CASSPRINYGYTF
TRBV14 | CASSQGGYNEQFF
TRBV6-1 | CASSEMPSSYEQYF
TRBV29-1 | CSVEEGNEQYF
TRBV7-9 | CASSLSTLTLETQYF